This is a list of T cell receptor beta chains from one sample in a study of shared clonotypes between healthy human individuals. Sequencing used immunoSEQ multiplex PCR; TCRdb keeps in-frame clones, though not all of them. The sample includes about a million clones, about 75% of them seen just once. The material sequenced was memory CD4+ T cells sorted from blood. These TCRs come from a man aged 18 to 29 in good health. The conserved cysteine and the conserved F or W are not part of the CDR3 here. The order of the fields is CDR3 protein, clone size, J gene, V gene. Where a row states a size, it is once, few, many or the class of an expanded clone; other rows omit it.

CDR3 protein: ASSYSSGTGNTIY
clone size: NA
J gene: TRBJ1-3
V gene: TRBV6-5

CDR3 protein: ASTDAGSSYEQY
clone size: NA
J gene: TRBJ2-7
V gene: TRBV19

CDR3 protein: ASSSSGTGGNEQF
clone size: NA
J gene: TRBJ2-1
V gene: TRBV18

CDR3 protein: ASSARQGLYGYT
clone size: NA
J gene: TRBJ1-2
V gene: TRBV2

CDR3 protein: ASSLAGQRGSGNTIY
clone size: NA
J gene: TRBJ1-3
V gene: TRBV11-2

CDR3 protein: ASSSIAGGSTDTQY
clone size: NA
J gene: TRBJ2-3
V gene: TRBV11-2

CDR3 protein: ASLSGSSYEQY
clone size: NA
J gene: NA
V gene: TRBV28

CDR3 protein: ASSLAGIGSSSTSTDTQY
clone size: NA
J gene: TRBJ2-3
V gene: TRBV5-4

CDR3 protein: ASSSLAGGREQY
clone size: NA
J gene: TRBJ2-7
V gene: TRBV6-5

CDR3 protein: ASSLSRGALNEKLF
clone size: NA
J gene: TRBJ1-4
V gene: TRBV2

CDR3 protein: ASRRTSGGTSSYNEQF
clone size: NA
J gene: TRBJ2-1
V gene: TRBV27

CDR3 protein: ASRPGQGFQETQY
clone size: NA
J gene: TRBJ2-5
V gene: TRBV28

CDR3 protein: ASSRDSGELF
clone size: once
J gene: TRBJ2-2
V gene: TRBV6-6

CDR3 protein: ASSPGGISGNTIY
clone size: NA
J gene: TRBJ1-3
V gene: TRBV18

CDR3 protein: AIMGGPTGELF
clone size: once
J gene: TRBJ2-2
V gene: TRBV10-3

CDR3 protein: ASSLGSGGGFQPQH
clone size: NA
J gene: TRBJ1-5
V gene: TRBV7-2

CDR3 protein: ASSEDASILTDTQY
clone size: NA
J gene: TRBJ2-3
V gene: TRBV2